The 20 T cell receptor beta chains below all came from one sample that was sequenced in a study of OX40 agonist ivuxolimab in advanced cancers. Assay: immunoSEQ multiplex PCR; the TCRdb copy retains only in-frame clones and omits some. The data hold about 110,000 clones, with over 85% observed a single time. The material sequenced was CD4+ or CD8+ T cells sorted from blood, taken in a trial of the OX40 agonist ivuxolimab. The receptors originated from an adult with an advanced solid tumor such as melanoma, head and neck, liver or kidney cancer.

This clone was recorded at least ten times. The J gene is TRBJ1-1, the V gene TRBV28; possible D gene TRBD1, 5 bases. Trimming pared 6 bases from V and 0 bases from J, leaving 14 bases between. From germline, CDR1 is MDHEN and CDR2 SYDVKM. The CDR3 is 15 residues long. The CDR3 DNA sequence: TGTGCCAGCAGGAATGGGGCAGGGCTGAACACTGAAGCTTTCTTT. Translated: CASRNGAGLNTEAFF.

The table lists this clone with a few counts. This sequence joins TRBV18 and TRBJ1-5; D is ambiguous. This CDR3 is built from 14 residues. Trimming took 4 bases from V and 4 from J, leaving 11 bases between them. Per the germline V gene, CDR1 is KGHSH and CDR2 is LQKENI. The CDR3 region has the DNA TGTGCCAGCTCACAGGCGGTGATAAATCAGCCCCAGCATTTT. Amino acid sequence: CASSQAVINQPQHF.

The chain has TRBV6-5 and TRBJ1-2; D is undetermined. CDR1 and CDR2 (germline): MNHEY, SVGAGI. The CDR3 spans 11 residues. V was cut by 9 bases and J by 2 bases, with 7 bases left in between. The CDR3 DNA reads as TGTGCCAGTAGAGCGAACTATGGCTACACCTTC. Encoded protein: CASRANYGYTF.

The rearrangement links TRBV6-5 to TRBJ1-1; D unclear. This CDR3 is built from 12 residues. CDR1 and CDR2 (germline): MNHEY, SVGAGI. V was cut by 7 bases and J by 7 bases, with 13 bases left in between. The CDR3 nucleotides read TGTGCCAGCACCCCTGGGTACGGTGAAGCTTTCTTT. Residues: CASTPGYGEAFF.

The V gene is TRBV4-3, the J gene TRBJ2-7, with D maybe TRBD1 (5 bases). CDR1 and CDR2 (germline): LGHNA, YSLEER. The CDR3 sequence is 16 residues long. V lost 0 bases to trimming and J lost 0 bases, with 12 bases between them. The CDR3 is CASSQDQGLSSYEQYF. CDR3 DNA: TGCGCCAGCAGCCAAGATCAGGGATTAAGCTCCTACGAGCAGTACTTC.

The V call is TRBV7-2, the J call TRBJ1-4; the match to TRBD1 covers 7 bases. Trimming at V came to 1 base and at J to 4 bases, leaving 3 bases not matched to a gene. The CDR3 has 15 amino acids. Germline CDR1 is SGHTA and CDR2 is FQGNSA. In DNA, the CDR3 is TGTGCCAGCAGCTTAGGGGACAGACTTAATGAAAAACTGTTTTTT. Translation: CASSLGDRLNEKLFF.

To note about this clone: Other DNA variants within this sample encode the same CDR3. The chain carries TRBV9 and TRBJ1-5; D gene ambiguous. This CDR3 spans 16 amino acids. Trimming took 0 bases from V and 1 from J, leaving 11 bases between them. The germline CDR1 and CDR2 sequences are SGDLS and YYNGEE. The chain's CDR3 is CASSVGAGLSNQPQHF. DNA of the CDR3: TGTGCCAGCAGCGTAGGAGCGGGTTTGAGCAATCAGCCCCAGCATTTT.

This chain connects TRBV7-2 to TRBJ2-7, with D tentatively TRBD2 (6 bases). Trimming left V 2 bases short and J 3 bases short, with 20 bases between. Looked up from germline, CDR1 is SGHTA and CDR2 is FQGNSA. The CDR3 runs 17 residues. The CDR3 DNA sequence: TGTGCCAGCAGCTTACTTTCTAGCGTCGGAAGAGTCTACGAGCAGTACTTC. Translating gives CASSLLSSVGRVYEQYF. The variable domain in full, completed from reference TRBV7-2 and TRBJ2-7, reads GAGVSQSPSNKVTEKGKDVELRCDPISGHTALYWYRQSLGQGLEFLIYFQGNSAPDKSGLPSDRFSAERTGGSVSTLTIQRTQQEDSAVYLCASSLLSSVGRVYEQYFGPGTRLTVT.

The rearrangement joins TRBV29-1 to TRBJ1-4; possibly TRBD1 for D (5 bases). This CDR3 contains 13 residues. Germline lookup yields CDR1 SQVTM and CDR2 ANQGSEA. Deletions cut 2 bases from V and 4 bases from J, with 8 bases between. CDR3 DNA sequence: TGCAGCGTTGAAAGGGACGGTAATGAAAAACTGTTTTTT. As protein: CSVERDGNEKLFF.

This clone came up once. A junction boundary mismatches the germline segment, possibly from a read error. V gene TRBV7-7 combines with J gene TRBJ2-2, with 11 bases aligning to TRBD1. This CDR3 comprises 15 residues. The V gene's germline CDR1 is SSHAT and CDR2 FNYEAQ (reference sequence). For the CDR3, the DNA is TGTGCTAGCAGCTCGGGACAGGGGGGCACCGGGGAGCTGTTTTTT. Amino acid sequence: CASSSGQGGTGELFF. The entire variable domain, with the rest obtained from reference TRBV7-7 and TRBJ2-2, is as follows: GAGVSQSPRYKVTKRGQDVTLRCDPISSHATLYWYQQALGQGPEFLTYFNYEAQPDKSGLPSDRFSAERPEGSISTLTIQRTEQRDSAMYRCASSSGQGGTGELFFGEGSRLTVL.

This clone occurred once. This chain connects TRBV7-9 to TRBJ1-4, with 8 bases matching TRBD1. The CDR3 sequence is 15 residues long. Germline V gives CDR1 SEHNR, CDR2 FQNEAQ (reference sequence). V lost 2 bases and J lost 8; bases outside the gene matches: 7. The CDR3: CASSLMGTGREKLFF. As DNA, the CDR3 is TGTGCCAGCAGCTTAATGGGGACAGGCAGGGAAAAACTGTTTTTT. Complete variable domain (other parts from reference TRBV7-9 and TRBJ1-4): DTGVSQNPRHKITKRGQNVTFRCDPISEHNRLYWYRQTLGQGPEFLTYFQNEAQLEKSRLLSDRFSAERPKGSFSTLEIQRTEQGDSAMYLCASSLMGTGREKLFFGSGTQLSVL.

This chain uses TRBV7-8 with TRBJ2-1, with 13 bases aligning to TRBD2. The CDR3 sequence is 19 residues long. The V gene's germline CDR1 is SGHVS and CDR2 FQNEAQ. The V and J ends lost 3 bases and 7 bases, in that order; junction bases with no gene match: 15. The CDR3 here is CASSFNLLTSGRLKNEQFF. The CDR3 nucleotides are TGTGCCAGCAGCTTCAATCTCTTGACTAGCGGGAGGTTAAAAAATGAGCAGTTCTTC.

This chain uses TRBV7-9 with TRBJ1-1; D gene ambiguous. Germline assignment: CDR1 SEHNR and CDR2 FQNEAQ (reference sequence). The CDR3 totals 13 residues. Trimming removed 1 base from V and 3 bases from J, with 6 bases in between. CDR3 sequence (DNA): TGTGCCAGCAGCTTAGGAGATGACACTGAAGCTTTCTTT. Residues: CASSLGDDTEAFF.

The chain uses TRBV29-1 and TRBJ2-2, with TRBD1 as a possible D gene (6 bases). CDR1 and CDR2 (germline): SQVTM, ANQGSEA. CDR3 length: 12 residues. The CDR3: CIAGAGAGELFF. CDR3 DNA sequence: TGCATCGCTGGGGCAGGGGCCGGGGAGCTGTTTTTT.

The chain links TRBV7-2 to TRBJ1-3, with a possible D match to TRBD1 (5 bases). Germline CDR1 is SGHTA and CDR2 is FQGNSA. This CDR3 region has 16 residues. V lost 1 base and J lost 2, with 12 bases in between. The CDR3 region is CASSLVGQGAGNTIYF. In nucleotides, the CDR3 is TGTGCCAGCAGCTTAGTCGGGCAGGGAGCTGGAAACACCATATATTTT.

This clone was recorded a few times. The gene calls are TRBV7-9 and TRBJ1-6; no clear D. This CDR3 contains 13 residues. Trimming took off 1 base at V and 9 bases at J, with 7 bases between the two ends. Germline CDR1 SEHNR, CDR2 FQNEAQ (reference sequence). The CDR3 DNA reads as TGTGCCAGCAGCTTAGAATGGAGTTCACCCCTCCACTTT. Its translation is CASSLEWSSPLHF.

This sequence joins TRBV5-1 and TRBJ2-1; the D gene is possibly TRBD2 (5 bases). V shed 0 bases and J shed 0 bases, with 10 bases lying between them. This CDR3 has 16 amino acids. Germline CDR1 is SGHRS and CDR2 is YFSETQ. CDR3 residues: CASSLEARGSYNEQFF. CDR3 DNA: TGCGCCAGCAGCTTGGAGGCCCGGGGCTCCTACAATGAGCAGTTCTTC.

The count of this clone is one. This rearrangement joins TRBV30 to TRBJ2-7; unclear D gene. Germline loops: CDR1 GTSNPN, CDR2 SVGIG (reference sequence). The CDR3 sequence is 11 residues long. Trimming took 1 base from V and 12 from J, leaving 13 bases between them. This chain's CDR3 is CAWSGLRLMYF. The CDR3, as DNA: TGTGCCTGGAGTGGGCTACGCCTAATGTACTTC.

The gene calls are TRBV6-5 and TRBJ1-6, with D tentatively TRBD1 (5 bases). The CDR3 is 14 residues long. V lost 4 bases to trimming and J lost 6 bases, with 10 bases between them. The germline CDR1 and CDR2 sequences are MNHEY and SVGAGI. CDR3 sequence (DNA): TGTGCCAGCAGTTCGCCGAGGGGTAATTCACCCCTCCACTTT. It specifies CASSSPRGNSPLHF.

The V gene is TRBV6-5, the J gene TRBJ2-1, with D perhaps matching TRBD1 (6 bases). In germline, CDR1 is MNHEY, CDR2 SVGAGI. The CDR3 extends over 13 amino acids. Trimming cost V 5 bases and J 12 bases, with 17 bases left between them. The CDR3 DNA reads TGTGCCAGCAGTCGACACAGGGATCTGGTGCAGTTCTTC. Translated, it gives CASSRHRDLVQFF.